This paragraph reports one T cell receptor beta chain. Antigen: not known. The donors comprised healthy bone marrow donors. Both 60 Vbeta primers and 13 Jbeta primers went into the PCR. Profiling relied on immunoSEQ multiplex PCR, and the TCRdb table lists in-frame clones only, not all of them. The profile shows 140,000 to 150,000 clones, 68% of them singletons. These data come from a study of cytomegalovirus exposure and HLA in healthy donors. Study-wide points: Among the CMV-associated chains, a few were confirmed in vitro as specific for CMV antigens. TCR sequences were mostly rare, though some public TCRs occurred in many donors. Per a later analysis, HLA-associated TCR beta chains showed more clonal expansion than other, equally common TCR beta chains.

The V and J ends lost 10 bases and 6 bases, in that order; junction bases with no gene match: 12. The CDR3 runs 15 residues. Germline V gene lookup returns CDR1 MRHNA and CDR2 SNTAGT. This sequence was found in a man aged 55 to 70 in good health and CMV-seronegative. The rearrangement joins TRBV6-4 to TRBJ2-2, with 9 bases aligning to TRBD2. The sequencing input was PBMCs. CDR3 protein: CATPQLSGRPGELFF. In DNA, the CDR3 is TGTGCCACCCCGCAGTTGAGCGGGAGGCCCGGGGAGCTGTTTTTT.